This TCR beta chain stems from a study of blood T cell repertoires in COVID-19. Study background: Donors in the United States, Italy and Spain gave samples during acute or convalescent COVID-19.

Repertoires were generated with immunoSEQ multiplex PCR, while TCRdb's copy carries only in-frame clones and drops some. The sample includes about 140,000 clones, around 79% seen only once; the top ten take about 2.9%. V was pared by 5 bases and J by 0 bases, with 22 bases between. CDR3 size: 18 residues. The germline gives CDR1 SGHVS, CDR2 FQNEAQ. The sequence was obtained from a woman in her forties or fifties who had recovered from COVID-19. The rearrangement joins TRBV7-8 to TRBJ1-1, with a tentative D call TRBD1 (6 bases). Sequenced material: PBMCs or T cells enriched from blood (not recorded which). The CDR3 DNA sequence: TGTGCCAGCAGCCAGGGGAGGGGGGTAAGGTCTGTGAACACTGAAGCTTTCTTT. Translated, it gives CASSQGRGVRSVNTEAFF.